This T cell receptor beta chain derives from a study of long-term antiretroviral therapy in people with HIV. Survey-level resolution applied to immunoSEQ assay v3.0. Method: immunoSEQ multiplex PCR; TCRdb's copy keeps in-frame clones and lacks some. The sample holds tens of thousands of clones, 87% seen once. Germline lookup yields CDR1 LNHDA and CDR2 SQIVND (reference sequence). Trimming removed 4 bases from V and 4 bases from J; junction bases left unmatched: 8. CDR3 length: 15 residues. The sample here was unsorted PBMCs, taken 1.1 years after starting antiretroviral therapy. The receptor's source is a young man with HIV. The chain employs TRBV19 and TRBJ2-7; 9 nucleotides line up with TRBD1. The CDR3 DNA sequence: TGTGCCAGTAGTACGTGGGACAGGGTTGGTTACGAGCAGTACTTC. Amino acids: CASSTWDRVGYEQYF.